The T cell receptor (beta chain) described here comes from a study of blood T cell repertoires in COVID-19 (dated by TCRdb to about 2020). Context from the whole study: Samples from collaborators originated in the United States, Italy and Spain and spanned both the acute and convalescent phases of COVID-19. The prospective study material was composed of cDNA or gDNA derived from T cells, B-cell-depleted T cells, or PBMCs. Subjects who had been exposed to COVID-19, were actively infected with it, or had recovered from it provided the deeply sampled blood TCRbeta repertoires that made up the dataset. The repertoires were made available in a free public database intended to serve as a resource for research on the immune response to SARS-CoV-2. The samples were drawn from the first 160 participants of the ongoing ImmuneRACE study and from 1,254 subjects provided by 6 global collaborators. The sample metadata nearly always contained a de-identified subject ID, COVID-19 status, age in years and sex. Where HLA class I and class II types were available, the types were taken from metadata supplied by the sample provider, not from assay-based typing. Findings and caveats that apply to the study as a whole: Clinical and demographic metadata were provided uncurated, with the amount varying by source and participant.

The immunoSEQ Assay, a bias-controlled multiplex PCR, was used to amplify TCRbeta CDR3 regions from genomic DNA. As for the authors' bioinformatics: Within the assay, amplification of reference gene primers was used to estimate how many nucleated cells each sample contained. Sequence reads were collapsed and filtered to measure the absolute abundance of every unique TCRbeta CDR3 rearrangement. Productive Simpson clonality was computed per sample as the square root of Simpson's diversity index over productive rearrangements. TCRdb obtained this table from immuneACCESS and retained in-frame rearrangements with V and J assigned. These tables miss some clones; where compared with another copy, unresolved V genes account for less than half of the shortfall, and the remainder is unexplained. The DNA was the basis for D and trimming; V, J and clone size are from that table. Within this sample are tens of thousands of clones, with 80% to 90% of them counted one time only. About 12% of the sample is in the top ten clones.

The cysteine opens and the phenylalanine closes a CDR3 of 13 amino acids. The retained sequence is limited to the CDR3, 39 bases, with the frame set at the first base. CDR1 and CDR2, looked up from the germline V gene, are SGHRS and YFSETQ. The V end loses 4 bases and the J end loses 3 bases, and a stretch of 11 bases separates them. Whole blood was collected in K2EDTA tubes by collaborating institutions according to the institutions' own protocols. For TCRbeta analysis, collaborators shipped samples as frozen whole blood, isolated PBMCs, or DNA extracted from either of those sample types. Concerning this clone: The specificity of this receptor is unknown. Base quality data are lacking; no much larger clone is found one base away.

The chain is assembled from TRBV5-1 and TRBJ2-7; TRBD2 is a possible D gene, resting on 6 matching bases. Sequencing was done on a sample of peripheral blood. The TCR originated in a human donor with active COVID-19. The donor label of this sample is uncertain. The CDR3 has the sequence CASSRDSYYEQYF. At the DNA level, the sequence is TGCGCCAGCAGCCGGGACTCTTACTACGAGCAGTACTTC.